This is a list of T cell receptor beta chains from one sample in a study of beta chain features in type 1 diabetes. Assay used: immunoSEQ multiplex PCR; TCRdb lists only in-frame clones, some missing. The sample lists 640,000 or so clones, around 15% occurring once. Sequencing input: naive CD4+ T cells from blood. All receptors come from a man between 18 and 29 years old with type 1 diabetes. Each CDR3 is given with its conserved first and last residue. The D gene is left open where the match is weak. Clone size is given for some rows only: seen once, a few or many times, or a class if the clone is expanded.

D | J | V | size | DNA | CDR3
NA | TRBJ1-2 | TRBV7-6 | few | TGTGCCAGCCCCGATGGCTACACCTTC | CASPDGYTF
TRBD1 | TRBJ1-6 | TRBV9 | NA | TGTGCCAGCAGGGAGGACAGGGTTAATTCACCCCTCCACTTT | CASREDRVNSPLHF
NA | TRBJ1-4 | TRBV6-5 | NA | TGTGCCACCCTAGACGGAGCCGAAAAACTGTTTTTT | CATLDGAEKLFF
NA | TRBJ1-4 | TRBV15 | NA | TGTGCCACCAGCAGAGATTGGACAGCAACTAATGAAAAACTGTTTTTT | CATSRDWTATNEKLFF
NA | TRBJ2-3 | TRBV20-1 | NA | TGCAGTGCTAGAGGGGAAGATACGCAGTATTTT | CSARGEDTQYF
NA | TRBJ1-2 | TRBV5-4 | NA | TGTGCCAGCAGCTTGTATCAGGGGTCCGGAAGCACCTTC | CASSLYQGSGSTF
TRBD1 | TRBJ1-4 | TRBV30 | NA | TGTGCCTGGAGTGTAACCAGGACAGGGGGAGTGGCGGCTAATGAAAAACTGTTTTTT | CAWSVTRTGGVAANEKLFF
NA | TRBJ2-5 | TRBV9 | few | TGTGCCAGCAGCGTAGTGGGCGGGGAGAGCCAAGAGACCCAGTACTTC | CASSVVGGESQETQYF
TRBD2 | TRBJ2-1 | TRBV9 | NA | TGTGCCAGCAGTCCCGTCGGGACTAGCGGCTACAATGAGCAGTTCTTC | CASSPVGTSGYNEQFF
NA | TRBJ2-3 | TRBV5-4 | few | TGTGCCAGCAGCCTTGATTCGTGGACCAGAGGAGATACGCAGTATTTT | CASSLDSWTRGDTQYF
TRBD1 | TRBJ1-5 | TRBV2 | NA | TGTGCCAACTCCAGGGACAGGAGCAATCAGCCCCAGCATTTT | CANSRDRSNQPQHF
NA | TRBJ2-3 | TRBV7-3 | few | TGTGCCAGCAGCCCTTACCTAGCAACAGATACGCAGTATTTT | CASSPYLATDTQYF
NA | TRBJ2-1 | TRBV6-6 | once | TGTGCCAGCGGGGTCCGGACAGCACATTACAATGAGCAGTTCTTC | CASGVRTAHYNEQFF
NA | TRBJ1-1 | TRBV6-6 | NA | TGTGCCAGCAGGGGACTGCAGAACACTGAAGCTTTCTTT | CASRGLQNTEAFF
NA | TRBJ1-2 | TRBV28 | NA | TGTGCCAGCGGACCACCGGGGGGCTACACCTTC | CASGPPGGYTF
NA | TRBJ2-3 | TRBV30 | few | TGTGCCTGGGGAATCGATTTCCGTCCAGATACGCAGTATTTT | CAWGIDFRPDTQYF
NA | TRBJ1-1 | TRBV7-9 | NA | TGTGCCAGCAGCTTTGGAGGGACCTTGAACACTGAAGCTTTCTTT | CASSFGGTLNTEAFF
NA | TRBJ1-2 | TRBV30 | NA | TGTGCCCGAAGGCGCCTGCCAGACTATGGCTACACCTTC | CARRRLPDYGYTF
TRBD1 | TRBJ1-5 | TRBV27 | NA | TGTGCCAGCAGTTTATTACCTCCGGGACAGGGCAATCAGCCCCAGCATTTT | CASSLLPPGQGNQPQHF
NA | TRBJ1-2 | TRBV7-3 | NA | TGTGCCAGCAGCTCGCGGGACCCCAACCGGGGCTACACCTTC | CASSSRDPNRGYTF
NA | TRBJ1-4 | TRBV10-3 | NA | TGTGCCAGCAGTGACGATGGAAGAGAAAAACTGTTTTTT | CASSDDGREKLFF
TRBD1 | TRBJ1-2 | TRBV2 | NA | TGTGCCAGCAGCCCGGGACAGGGTAACTATGGCTACACCTTC | CASSPGQGNYGYTF
NA | TRBJ1-2 | TRBV18 | NA | TGTGCCAGCTCACAGGACTCCAACTATGGCTACACCTTC | CASSQDSNYGYTF
NA | TRBJ2-3 | TRBV7-2 | few | TGTGCCAGCAGCTCTTCGGGTAGCAGGGCTATAGGGGATACGCAGTATTTT | CASSSSGSRAIGDTQYF
NA | TRBJ2-1 | TRBV7-3 | few | TGTGCCAGCAGCTTGGGTTGGTCGACGCACCGGGAGGAGCAGTTCTTC | CASSLGWSTHREEQFF
NA | TRBJ1-2 | TRBV30 | NA | TGTGCCTGGGAAAACTATGGCTACACCTTC | CAWENYGYTF
NA | TRBJ1-2 | TRBV4-1 | few | TGCGCCAGCAGCCCCCAGGGGCCCTATGGCTACACCTTC | CASSPQGPYGYTF
NA | TRBJ1-5 | TRBV15 | few | TGTGCCACCAGCTACACTTCAGGGGCCTGGTTCTATAGCAATCAGCCCCAGCATTTT | CATSYTSGAWFYSNQPQHF
NA | TRBJ2-6 | TRBV6-1 | few | TGTGCCAGCATGGCGGACTCAGGGGCCAACGTCCTGACTTTC | CASMADSGANVLTF
NA | TRBJ1-2 | TRBV25-1 | NA | TGTGCCAGCAGTGAAGGAGACCTCGGCTATGGCTACACCTTC | CASSEGDLGYGYTF
NA | TRBJ1-5 | TRBV9 | few | TGTGCCAGCAGCGTAGGGATTGGGAGCAATCAGCCCCAGCATTTT | CASSVGIGSNQPQHF
NA | TRBJ1-1 | TRBV7-9 | few | TGTGCCAGCAGCTTAGAGGGCCGGGGTGAAGCTTTCTTT | CASSLEGRGEAFF
NA | TRBJ2-6 | TRBV30 | few | TGTGCCTGGAATGGACACCCCTCTGGGGCCAACGTCCTGACTTTC | CAWNGHPSGANVLTF
NA | TRBJ2-5 | TRBV7-6 | NA | TGTGCCAGCAGCTTAGCTCTGCGAGAGACCCAGTACTTC | CASSLALRETQYF
NA | TRBJ1-2 | TRBV28 | NA | TGTGCCAGCAGCCAGAGTCTCTACAGGGATGGCTACACCTTC | CASSQSLYRDGYTF
NA | TRBJ1-1 | TRBV4-1 | NA | TGCGCCAGCACCCCCCTTCCGAACACTGAAGCTTTCTTT | CASTPLPNTEAFF
TRBD1 | TRBJ2-7 | TRBV4-1 | few | TGCGCCAGCAGCCACCAGGGGGCCGGCGAGCAGTACTTC | CASSHQGAGEQYF
TRBD1 | TRBJ2-7 | TRBV5-4 | few | TGTGCCAGCAGCCCAACCTCGACAGGGGCCAGCTCCTACGAGCAGTACTTC | CASSPTSTGASSYEQYF
NA | TRBJ2-1 | TRBV5-1 | few | TGCGCCAGCAGCTCACAGGCCAGCTCCTACAATGAGCAGTTCTTC | CASSSQASSYNEQFF
NA | TRBJ2-5 | TRBV11-3 | NA | TGTGCCAGCAGCCTGGATTTTGGGTCCGGGGAGACCCAGTACTTC | CASSLDFGSGETQYF
NA | TRBJ2-5 | TRBV4-2 | few | TGTGCCAGCAGCCAAGGGGGCCTTGGGGCAACCCAAGAGACCCAGTACTTC | CASSQGGLGATQETQYF
NA | TRBJ1-5 | TRBV30 | NA | TGTGCCTGGAGTGGGCTGACGAATCAGCCCCAGCATTTT | CAWSGLTNQPQHF
TRBD2 | TRBJ2-1 | TRBV7-3 | NA | TGTGCCAGCAGCCCGGGACTAGCGGGGCTTGAGCAGTTCTTC | CASSPGLAGLEQFF
TRBD2 | TRBJ2-7 | TRBV29-1 | NA | TGCAGCGTTATTAGCGGGGGGCCTACCTACGAGCAGTACTTC | CSVISGGPTYEQYF
NA | TRBJ1-1 | TRBV5-6 | NA | TGTGCCAGCAGCTTGGTGGTGAACACTGAAGCTTTCTTT | CASSLVVNTEAFF